The present T cell receptor (beta chain) was sequenced within a study of vaccination and CD4 T cells after COVID-19. In the study overall: Stimuli were overlapping spike peptide pools of SARS-CoV-2 and three common cold coronaviruses (HCoV-NL63, HCoV-OC43, HCoV-229E).

V lost 5 bases, J lost 1 base, and 5 bases stayed unmatched. The CDR3 has 14 residues. Germline V gene sequence: CDR1 SGHAT, CDR2 FQNNGV. Worth noting for this clonotype: Its antigen is unknown.

Treatment given: approximately 9-day PBMC culture with coronavirus spike peptide pools or control peptides (ViraFEST assay). The Oncomine TCR Beta short-read assay was applied to DNA of cultured CD4+ T cells. Via MiXCR, TCRdb re-called the PCR reads, giving one row per CDR3 protein. The sample contains 17,000 or so distinct CDR3 sequences, approximately 50% of which appear only once. The sequenced sample consisted of CD4+ T cells from blood, cultured in vitro. This receptor was taken from a human donor who had recovered from COVID-19. The rearrangement links TRBV11-2 to TRBJ2-7, with 7 bases that match TRBD1. CDR3 nucleotide sequence: TGTGCCAGCAGCCTGGGACAGAATTCCTACGAGCAGTACTTC. Encoded protein: CASSLGQNSYEQYF.